The 3 T cell receptor beta chains given below trace back to one sample, sequenced in a study of shared T cell receptors in the human thymus. Assay used: immunoSEQ multiplex PCR; TCRdb lists only in-frame clones, some missing. Among approximately 760,000 clones, approximately 83% were seen once, and the ten largest hold under 0.012%. This same sample was also taken into another study, of human thymus T cells.

Sequencing was carried out using thymocytes. The receptors shown here come from a girl under two years old with a congenital heart defect.

The gene calls are TRBV15 and TRBJ1-6; TRBD1 agrees at 7 bases. This CDR3 comprises 15 residues. V trimming: 6 bases; J trimming: 7 bases; junction bases outside the gene matches: 9. Germline V lookup: CDR1 LNHNV, CDR2 YYDKDF (reference sequence). DNA for the CDR3: TGTGCCACCAGACCAGGGGGTTTATGGAATTCACCCCTCCACTTT. As protein: CATRPGGLWNSPLHF.

This rearrangement joins TRBV4-2 to TRBJ1-2; TRBD1 matches 9 bases. Trimming at V came to 6 bases and at J to 8 bases, leaving 19 bases not matched to a gene. Germline loops: CDR1 LGHNA, CDR2 YNFKEQ. The CDR3 contains 17 residues. CDR3 DNA sequence: TGTGCCAGCAGAGCCGGGACAGGGTCGGGGGGAAAGGAAGGCTACACCTTC. Encoded protein: CASRAGTGSGGKEGYTF.

The chain joins TRBV29-1 to TRBJ2-7; D possibly corresponds to TRBD1 (6 bases). Germline V gene lookup returns CDR1 SQVTM and CDR2 ANQGSEA. V dropped 7 bases and J dropped 3 bases, with 19 bases sitting between them. This CDR3 region has 14 residues. CDR3 nucleotides: TGCAGCGCTGTGAACCGGGACATGGGCTACGAGCAGTACTTC. Residues: CSAVNRDMGYEQYF.